Below are 22 T cell receptor beta chains sequenced from a single sample in a study of blood T cell repertoires in COVID-19. Sequencing was performed with immunoSEQ multiplex PCR; in TCRdb, only in-frame clones are kept and a portion is missing. The sample has roughly 50,000 clones; 70% to 90% are singletons. Material: peripheral blood. Every receptor here comes from a woman aged 55-69 years with active COVID-19.

This clone was observed a single time. The chain carries TRBV3-1 (or the pseudogene TRBV3-2) and TRBJ1-3, with unresolved D. The germline V gene encodes CDR1 LGHDT and CDR2 YNNKEL (reference sequence). The CDR3 extends over 14 amino acids. The V end lost 4 bases, the J end lost 2 bases, and 9 bases lay between the germline ends. The CDR3 is CASSPQRAGNTIYF. DNA of the CDR3: TGTGCCAGCAGCCCCCAGAGGGCTGGAAACACCATATATTTT.

The chain recombines TRBV12-5 with TRBJ2-7, with D possibly TRBD1 on 5 matching bases. CDR1 is LGHNT and CDR2 is FRNRAP in the germline V gene. The V end lost 6 bases, the J end lost 3 bases, and 9 bases lay between the germline ends. This CDR3 contains 12 residues. This CDR3 reads CASGYDSYEQYF. The CDR3 DNA is TGTGCTAGTGGCTATGACAGCTACGAGCAGTACTTC.

The chain links TRBV7-2 to TRBJ1-3, with 7 bases aligning to TRBD1. The germline V gene encodes CDR1 SGHTA and CDR2 FQGNSA. This CDR3 has 15 residues. The J segment lost 0 bases and the V segment lost 6 bases, leaving 5 bases of the junction unmatched. The CDR3 sequence is CASRGQFTSGNTIYF. For the CDR3, the DNA is TGTGCCAGCAGGGGACAGTTCACCTCTGGAAACACCATATATTTT.

The CDR3 DNA follows: TGTGCCAGCACCCCCCCCGGGACAGATACTAACATTCAGTACTTC. Translation: CASTPPGTDTNIQYF. The rearrangement uses TRBV7-2 and TRBJ2-4, with 7 positions matching TRBD1. The length of the CDR3 is 15 residues. With 7 bases clipped from V and 7 bases from J, the junction kept 13 bases outside the gene matches. CDR1 and CDR2 from the germline V gene are SGHTA and FQGNSA.

The rearrangement uses TRBV5-6 and TRBJ1-1; D is unclear. Trimming stripped 4 bases from V and 2 bases from J, with 12 bases between. Germline CDR1 and CDR2: SGHDT and YYEEEE. This CDR3 is 14 amino acids long. CDR3 bases: TGTGCCAGCAGCACACCCACCGATAACACTGAAGCTTTCTTT. Amino acids: CASSTPTDNTEAFF.

This chain connects TRBV18 to TRBJ2-7; D may be TRBD1 (6 bases). V dropped 5 bases and J dropped 6 bases, with 14 bases sitting between them. The germline gives CDR1 KGHSH, CDR2 LQKENI. The CDR3 totals 13 residues. The CDR3 nucleotides are TGTGCCAGCTCATATAAGCAGGGGTCCGAGCAGTACTTC. It codes for CASSYKQGSEQYF.

The chain employs TRBV14 and TRBJ2-7, with a tentative D call TRBD1 (6 bases). This CDR3 contains 14 residues. CDR1 is SGHDN, CDR2 FVKESK, per germline. The V and J ends lost 1 base and 6 bases respectively, with 13 bases between them. Here the CDR3 reads CASSQVQQQGEQYF. As DNA, the CDR3 is TGTGCCAGCAGCCAAGTTCAGCAACAGGGCGAGCAGTACTTC.

V is TRBV30 and J is TRBJ2-7, with a tentative D call TRBD1 (5 bases). Germline V gene lookup returns CDR1 GTSNPN and CDR2 SVGIG (reference sequence). V lost 3 bases and J lost 4, with 7 bases in between. The CDR3 runs to 11 residues. CDR3 sequence (DNA): TGTGCCTGGAGGTCAGGGTACGAGCAGTACTTC. This gives the protein CAWRSGYEQYF.

The J gene is TRBJ2-7, the V gene TRBV7-8; maybe TRBD2 (6 bases). Trimming stripped 4 bases from V and 3 bases from J, with 16 bases between. Germline values: CDR1 SGHVS, CDR2 FQNEAQ. The CDR3 has 15 residues. CDR3 residues: CASSSTNGGLYEQYF. The CDR3, as DNA: TGTGCCAGCAGCTCTACCAACGGGGGACTCTACGAGCAGTACTTC.

This rearrangement joins TRBV7-7 to TRBJ2-5; 10 bases agree with TRBD1. Trimming cost V 5 bases and J 5 bases; bases outside gene matches: 8. The CDR3 spans 15 residues. Germline V gene lookup returns CDR1 SSHAT and CDR2 FNYEAQ (reference sequence). For the CDR3, the DNA is TGTGCCAGCAGCCAGGGACAGGGGACTTCGGAGACCCAGTACTTC. It codes for CASSQGQGTSETQYF.

The rearrangement uses TRBV14 and TRBJ2-3; 8 bases align to TRBD1. The junction had 8 bases not matched to a gene; V was cut back by 4 bases and J by 2 bases. The CDR3 consists of 16 residues. Germline values: CDR1 SGHDN, CDR2 FVKESK. CDR3 sequence (DNA): TGTGCCAGCAGCCCCTGGACAGGGTCCATCACAGATACGCAGTATTTT. This encodes CASSPWTGSITDTQYF.

This clone was counted a few times. This sample also contains other DNA sequences that code for the same CDR3. J is TRBJ1-1 and V is TRBV6-2 or TRBV6-3, with D possibly being TRBD1 (5 bases). The germline gives CDR1 MNHEY, CDR2 SVGEGT. The CDR3 is 15 amino acids. V was clipped by 2 bases and J by 2 bases, with 12 bases between them. CDR3 in DNA: TGTGCCAGCAGTTACAGGCAGGGCTCAAACACTGAAGCTTTCTTT. It yields the protein CASSYRQGSNTEAFF.

This clone appeared a single time. The chain recombines TRBV9 with TRBJ2-1, with TRBD2 as a possible D gene (6 bases). V lost 0 bases to trimming and J lost 4 bases, with 11 bases between them. Germline V gives CDR1 SGDLS, CDR2 YYNGEE. The CDR3 extends over 15 amino acids. The CDR3 spells CASSVGWGEYNEQFF. CDR3 nucleotides: TGTGCCAGCAGCGTAGGATGGGGGGAGTACAATGAGCAGTTCTTC.

DNA for the CDR3: TGTGCCAGCAGCGGGGGACAGGGGGCCTCCACCGGGGAGCTGTTTTTT. This encodes CASSGGQGASTGELFF. This chain links TRBV11-3 with TRBJ2-2, with 12 bases identical to TRBD1. The V gene end was trimmed by 5 bases and the J gene end by 4 bases; junction bases not matched to a gene: 5. The CDR3 contains 16 residues. CDR1 and CDR2 from the germline V gene are SGHNT and YENEEA.

The V gene is TRBV12-5, the J gene TRBJ1-1; D might be TRBD1 (6 bases). Per the germline V gene, CDR1 is LGHNT and CDR2 is FRNRAP. Trimming pared 1 base from V and 1 base from J, leaving 10 bases between. The CDR3 is 15 residues long. The DNA of the CDR3 is TGTGCTAGTGGTTTGGCCCTACAGGGGAACACTGAAGCTTTCTTT. Protein: CASGLALQGNTEAFF.

This chain uses TRBV7-9 with TRBJ1-2; D might be TRBD1 (5 bases). From germline, CDR1 is SEHNR and CDR2 FQNEAQ (reference sequence). The V gene lost 5 bases and the J gene lost 5 bases, with 12 bases spanning the gap. This CDR3 comprises 13 residues. The CDR3 DNA is TGTGCCAGCAGCCGATCGGAGGGGTATGGCTACACCTTC. It codes for CASSRSEGYGYTF. Using reference TRBV7-9 and TRBJ1-2 for the parts outside the CDR3, the full variable domain is DTGVSQNPRHKITKRGQNVTFRCDPISEHNRLYWYRQTLGQGPEFLTYFQNEAQLEKSRLLSDRFSAERPKGSFSTLEIQRTEQGDSAMYLCASSRSEGYGYTFGSGTRLTVV.

This chain connects TRBV24-1 to TRBJ2-3; 7 bases align to TRBD1. The V segment lost 2 bases and the J segment 4 bases; nucleotides outside the gene matches: 5. CDR1 KGHDR and CDR2 SFDVKD come from the germline V gene. This CDR3 spans 15 amino acids. The CDR3 DNA reads TGTGCCACCAGTGATTCCCCCACAGGGGCAGATACGCAGTATTTT. Its translation is CATSDSPTGADTQYF.

A single count supports this clone. The J gene is TRBJ1-2, the V gene TRBV7-9; no definite D call. The ends were cut back, 5 bases at V and 1 base at J, with 8 bases in the middle. CDR1 SEHNR and CDR2 FQNEAQ come from the germline V gene (reference sequence). This CDR3 has 13 amino acids. The CDR3 coding sequence is TGTGCCAGCAGCACCGGTATTAACTATGGCTACACCTTC. Its protein product is CASSTGINYGYTF.

DNA for the CDR3: TGTGCCAGCAGCCCCTGGGACAGGTCTTACGAGCAGTACTTC. Its translation: CASSPWDRSYEQYF. The chain carries TRBV5-6 and TRBJ2-7, with TRBD1 matching over 8 bases. The germline CDR1 and CDR2 sequences are SGHDT and YYEEEE. The CDR3 length is 14 residues. Trimming at V came to 4 bases and at J to 4 bases, leaving 7 bases not matched to a gene.

This clone showed up just once. The V call is TRBV2, the J call TRBJ2-5, with 8 bases matching TRBD1. Germline-derived CDR1 and CDR2 are SNHLY and FYNNEI. V was pared by 5 bases and J by 3 bases, with 5 bases of the junction left unmatched. The CDR3 totals 14 residues. CDR3 DNA: TGTGCCAGCAGTTTCGACAGGGGTGAAGAGACCCAGTACTTC. Its protein is CASSFDRGEETQYF. Variable domain in full (rest from reference TRBV2 and TRBJ2-5): EPEVTQTPSHQVTQMGQEVILRCVPISNHLYFYWYRQILGQKVEFLVSFYNNEISEKSEIFDDQFSVERPDGSNFTLKIRSTKLEDSAMYFCASSFDRGEETQYFGPGTRLLVL.

The chain is built from TRBV7-9 and TRBJ2-5, with 10 bases fitting TRBD2. Germline CDR1 is SEHNR and CDR2 is FQNEAQ (reference sequence). Germline trimming cut 2 bases from V and 6 bases from J; bases unmatched to any gene: 3. The CDR3 extends over 14 amino acids. The CDR3 sequence is CASSLTSGVQTQYF. The CDR3 DNA reads as TGTGCCAGCAGCTTAACTAGCGGGGTCCAGACCCAGTACTTC.

The chain links TRBV2 to TRBJ1-4, with D unresolved. The CDR3 loop spans 14 amino acids. Trimming left V 7 bases short and J 11 bases short, with 20 bases between. Germline CDR1 is SNHLY and CDR2 is FYNNEI. In nucleotides, the CDR3 is TGTGCCAGCACTATTCAGGACCGGACGGGGAAACTGTTTTTT. This sequence encodes CASTIQDRTGKLFF.